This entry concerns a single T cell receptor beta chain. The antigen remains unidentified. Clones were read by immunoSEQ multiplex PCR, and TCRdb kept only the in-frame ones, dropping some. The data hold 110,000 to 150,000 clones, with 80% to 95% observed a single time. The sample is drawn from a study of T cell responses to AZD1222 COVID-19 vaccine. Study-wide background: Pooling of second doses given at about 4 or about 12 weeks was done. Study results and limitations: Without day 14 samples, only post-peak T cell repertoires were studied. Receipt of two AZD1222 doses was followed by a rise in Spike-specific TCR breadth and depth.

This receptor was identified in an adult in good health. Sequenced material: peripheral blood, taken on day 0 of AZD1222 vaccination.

CDR3 amino acids: CATSPRAGPNLYGYTF. The DNA for the CDR3 is TGTGCCACCAGCCCTCGAGCCGGGCCCAACCTCTATGGCTACACCTTC. The chain carries TRBV15 and TRBJ1-2; D is unclear. The germline CDR1 and CDR2 sequences are LNHNV and YYDKDF (reference sequence). Between the trimmed V and J ends, which lost 5 bases and 4 bases, there was a span of 20 bases. There are 16 residues in the CDR3.